This T cell receptor beta chain was documented in a study of CD8 T cells in Susac syndrome. Overall study context: Blood was drawn from patients with Susac syndrome. At that point, they were therapy-naive, on corticosteroids, or on intravenous immunoglobulin alone.

The table lists this clonotype with a few counts. RNA amounts of roughly 0.5 to 1 ug underwent reverse transcription with random hexamers. One entry per CDR3 protein results from TCRdb running MiXCR on the immunoSEQ multiplex PCR reads. This sample has 100,000 or so distinct CDR3 sequences, with about 96% found just once. This clonotype originated in a human donor with Susac syndrome. Sequenced sample: CD8+ T cells from PBMCs.

The chain's CDR3 is CASSTNTGELFF. The CDR3 DNA is TGTGCCAGCAGCACCAACACCGGGGAGCTGTTTTTT. This sequence joins TRBV9 and TRBJ2-2; no definite D call. Trimming took off 4 bases at V and 2 bases at J, with 3 bases between the two ends. The germline gives CDR1 SGDLS, CDR2 YYNGEE. The CDR3 spans 12 residues.